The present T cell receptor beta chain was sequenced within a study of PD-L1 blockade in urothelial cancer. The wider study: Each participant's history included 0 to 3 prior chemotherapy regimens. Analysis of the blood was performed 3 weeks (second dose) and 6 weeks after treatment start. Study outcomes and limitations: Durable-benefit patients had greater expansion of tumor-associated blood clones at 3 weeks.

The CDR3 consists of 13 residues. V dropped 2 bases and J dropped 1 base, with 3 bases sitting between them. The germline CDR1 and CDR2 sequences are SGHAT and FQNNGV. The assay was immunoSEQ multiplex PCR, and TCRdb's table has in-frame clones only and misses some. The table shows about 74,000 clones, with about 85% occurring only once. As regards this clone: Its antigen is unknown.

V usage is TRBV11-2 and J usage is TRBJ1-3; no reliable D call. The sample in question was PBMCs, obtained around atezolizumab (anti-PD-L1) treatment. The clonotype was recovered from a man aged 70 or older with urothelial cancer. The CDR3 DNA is TGTGCCAGCAGCTTACAGTCTGGAAACACCATATATTTT. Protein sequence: CASSLQSGNTIYF.